This T cell receptor beta chain was captured by sequencing in a study of T cells in Graves' hyperthyroidism and ophthalmopathy (dated by TCRdb to between 2018 and 2021). Context from the whole study: Peripheral blood samples were taken at the time of initial diagnosis, prior to any treatment. TCR V-J signatures able to tell the groups apart were searched for in a discovery cohort of more than 90 patients, of whom about 40 had Graves' ophthalmopathy and 55 to 60 had stable Graves' hyperthyroidism. Prospective prediction of ophthalmopathy was tested in an independent validation cohort consisting of fewer than 20 hyperthyroidism patients and approximately 16 patients who later progressed to ophthalmopathy. The 100 discovery patients were randomly split 7:3 into training and test sets. In addition, the study compared T-cell repertoires in thyroid tissue and in blood from roughly six Graves' hyperthyroidism patients. After sampling, hyperthyroidism patients received methimazole starting at 30 mg daily, and ophthalmopathy patients received high-dose intravenous methylprednisolone. The paper reports TCR Vbeta CDR3 sequencing of roughly 140 peripheral blood samples: 40 or so ophthalmopathy, some 80 hyperthyroidism and approximately 17 progressor patients. The paper as a whole reports these results and caveats: In cross-validation, a model built on a 13 V-J signature told ophthalmopathy apart from stable hyperthyroidism with approximately 90% sensitivity and roughly 81% specificity, and in testing the same model reached 80%/75%. Most expanded thyroid clonotypes (frequency above 0.001) were also found in blood, which suggests that blood repertoires may mirror thyroid immune responses. In validation, the model predicted progression to ophthalmopathy a median of 6.5 months before onset, with 70% to 71% sensitivity and roughly 72% specificity. No statistical method was used to fix the sample size in advance, and group allocation was not hidden from the investigators.

Hyperthyroidism patients were aged 18 to 65 years and newly diagnosed, with disease duration of less than 2 months. Exclusion was applied to patients with uncontrolled infections, other autoimmune diseases, pregnancy or lactation. Clinical symptoms, serum thyroxine and TRAb, thyroid ultrasound, and orbital computed tomography formed the basis for the diagnoses. Blood from progressor patients was collected at the time of first diagnosis with hyperthyroidism, before any ophthalmopathy symptoms had appeared. PBMCs were separated from approximately 9.9 ml of fresh peripheral blood using Ficoll-Paque density gradient centrifugation. Progressor patients were initially diagnosed with Graves' hyperthyroidism and developed ophthalmopathy during follow-up. Trizol reagent was used to extract total RNA, and RNA quality was then checked on an Agilent 2100 Bioanalyzer. This clonotype was seen ten or more times. The target of this receptor is not known. No per-base quality is available; no much larger clone lies one base away.

The TCR beta CDR3 regions were amplified from the RNA transcripts. A first-round RT-PCR of the TCR CDR3 used the HTBI primer set with the Qiagen OneStep RT-PCR kit. Libraries were constructed in a second round of multiplex PCR, after which size selection and purification were performed. Paired-end sequencing of the libraries was performed with 100 bp reads on an Illumina HiSeq2000. The original pipeline was this. SOAPnuke was used to process the raw data, throwing out any read that contained adapters or uncalled bases, had a mean Phred below 15, or lacked an exact constant-primer or identifier match. High-quality paired reads were merged using COPE v1.2.5, and each unique nucleotide sequence was defined as a clonotype. MiTCR v1.1 was used to align clonotypes to the IMGT TRBV, TRBD and TRBJ reference segments. The analysis included only V-J combinations with a frequency above 0.0001, which together covered approximately 99% of the repertoires. A TCS score was defined as the ratio of F50 (clonal expansion) to E x V (chaos), with BLOSUM62-based TCRdist applied between CDR3 peptides within each V-J. Welch's t-statistics and random forest reduced around 520 V-J features to roughly 13, which were used in a naive Bayes classifier (R e1071). Starting from the raw public reads, TCRdb applied fastp trimming at Q25, assembled clones with MiXCR and retained in-frame beta chains. When rows share a CDR3 protein, they turn into one entry using the most common DNA and genes. The V and J calls reflect TCRdb's pipeline rather than the authors' work. The table for this sample lists under 400,000 distinct CDR3 sequences; approximately 15% of them were counted only once. The ten largest clones take up roughly 25% of the sample.

Sequencing was performed on blood. The sequence was collected from a woman aged 18-35 years with Graves' hyperthyroidism that later progressed to Graves' ophthalmopathy.

The DNA sequence is TGTGCCAGCAGCCCGATAGCGGGAGTGTACACCGGGGAGCTGTTTTTT. Translated, it reads CASSPIAGVYTGELFF. The chain was built from TRBV7-3 and TRBJ2-2; TRBD2 agrees with 9 junctional bases. From cysteine to phenylalanine, the CDR3 is 16 amino acids long. Of all the DNA, just the CDR3 is kept, 48 bases in frame from base 1. The germline V gene specifies SGHTA as CDR1 and FQGTGA as CDR2. Compared with germline, V lacks 5 bases and J lacks 3 bases; bases without a gene match: 7.